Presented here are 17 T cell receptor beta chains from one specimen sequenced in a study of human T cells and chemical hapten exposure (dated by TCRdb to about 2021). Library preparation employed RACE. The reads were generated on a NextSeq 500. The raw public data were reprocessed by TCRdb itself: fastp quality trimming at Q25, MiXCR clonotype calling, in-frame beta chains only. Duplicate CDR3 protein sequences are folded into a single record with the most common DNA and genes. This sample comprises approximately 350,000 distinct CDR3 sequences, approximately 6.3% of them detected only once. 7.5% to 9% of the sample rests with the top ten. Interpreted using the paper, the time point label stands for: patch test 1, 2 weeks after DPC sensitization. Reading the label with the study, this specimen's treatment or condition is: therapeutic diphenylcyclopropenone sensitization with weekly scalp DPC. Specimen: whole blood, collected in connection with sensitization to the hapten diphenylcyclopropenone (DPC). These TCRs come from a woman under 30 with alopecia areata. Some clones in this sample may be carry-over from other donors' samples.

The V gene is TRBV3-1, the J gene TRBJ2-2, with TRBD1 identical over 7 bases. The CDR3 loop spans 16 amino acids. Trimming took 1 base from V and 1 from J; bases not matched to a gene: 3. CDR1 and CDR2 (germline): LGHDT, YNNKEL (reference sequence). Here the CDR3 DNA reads TGTGCCAGCAGCCAAGTTCGGACAGGGAACACCGGGGAGCTGTTTTTT. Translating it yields CASSQVRTGNTGELFF.

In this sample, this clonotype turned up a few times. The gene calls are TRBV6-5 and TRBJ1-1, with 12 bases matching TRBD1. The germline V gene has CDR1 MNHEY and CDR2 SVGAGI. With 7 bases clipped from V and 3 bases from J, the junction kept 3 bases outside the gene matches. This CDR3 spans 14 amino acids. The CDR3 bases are TGTGCCAGCAAAGGGACAGGGGGCCACACTGAAGCTTTCTTT. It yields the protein CASKGTGGHTEAFF.

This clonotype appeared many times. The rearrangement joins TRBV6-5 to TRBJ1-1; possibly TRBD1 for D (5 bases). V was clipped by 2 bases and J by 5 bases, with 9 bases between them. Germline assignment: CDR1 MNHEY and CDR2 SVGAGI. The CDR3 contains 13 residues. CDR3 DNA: TGTGCCAGCAGTTACGGGACGATAACTGAAGCTTTCTTT. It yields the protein CASSYGTITEAFF.

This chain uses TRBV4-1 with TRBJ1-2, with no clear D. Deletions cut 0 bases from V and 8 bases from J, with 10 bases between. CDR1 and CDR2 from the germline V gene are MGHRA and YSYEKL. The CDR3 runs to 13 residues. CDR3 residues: CASSQEVLLGYTF. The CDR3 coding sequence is TGCGCCAGCAGCCAAGAGGTGCTCCTCGGCTACACCTTC.

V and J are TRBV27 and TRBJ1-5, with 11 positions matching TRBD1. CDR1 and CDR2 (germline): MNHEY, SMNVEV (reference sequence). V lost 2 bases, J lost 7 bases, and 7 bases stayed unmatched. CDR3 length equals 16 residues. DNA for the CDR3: TGTGCCAGCAGTTTAAGGGGGGACAGGGGGACACAGCCCCAGCATTTT. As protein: CASSLRGDRGTQPQHF.

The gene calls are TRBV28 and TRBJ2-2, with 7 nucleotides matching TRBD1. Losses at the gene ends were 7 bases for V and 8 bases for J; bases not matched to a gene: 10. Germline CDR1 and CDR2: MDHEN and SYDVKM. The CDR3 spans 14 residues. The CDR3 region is CASTKTGLSGELFF. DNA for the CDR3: TGTGCCAGCACCAAGACAGGGCTCAGTGGGGAGCTGTTTTTT.

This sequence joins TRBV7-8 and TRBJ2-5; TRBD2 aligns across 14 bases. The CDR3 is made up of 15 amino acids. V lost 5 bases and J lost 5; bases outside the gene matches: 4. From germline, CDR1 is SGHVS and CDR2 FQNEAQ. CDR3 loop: CASSPRLAGGETQYF. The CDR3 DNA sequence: TGTGCCAGCAGCCCCCGACTAGCGGGAGGGGAGACCCAGTACTTC.

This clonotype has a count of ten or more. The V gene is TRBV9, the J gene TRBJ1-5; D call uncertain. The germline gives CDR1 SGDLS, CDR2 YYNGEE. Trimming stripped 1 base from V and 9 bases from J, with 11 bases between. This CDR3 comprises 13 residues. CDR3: CASSVSDRWPQHF. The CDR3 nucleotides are TGTGCCAGCAGCGTAAGTGATCGGTGGCCCCAGCATTTT.

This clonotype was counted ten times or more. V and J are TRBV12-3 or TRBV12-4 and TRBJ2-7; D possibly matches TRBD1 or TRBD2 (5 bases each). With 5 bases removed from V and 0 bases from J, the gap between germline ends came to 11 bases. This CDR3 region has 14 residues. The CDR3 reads CASSPGTDSYEQYF. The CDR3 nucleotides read TGTGCCAGCAGTCCCGGGACCGACTCCTACGAGCAGTACTTC.

DNA of the CDR3: TGTGCCAGCAGCTCTCTACCGGACAGGGGTAGCACAGATACGCAGTATTTT. Its protein product is CASSSLPDRGSTDTQYF. This sequence joins TRBV7-3 and TRBJ2-3; 9 bases are a match to TRBD1. CDR1 and CDR2 from the germline V gene are SGHTA and FQGTGA. With 4 bases clipped from V and 0 bases from J, the junction kept 8 bases outside the gene matches. This CDR3 has 17 amino acids.

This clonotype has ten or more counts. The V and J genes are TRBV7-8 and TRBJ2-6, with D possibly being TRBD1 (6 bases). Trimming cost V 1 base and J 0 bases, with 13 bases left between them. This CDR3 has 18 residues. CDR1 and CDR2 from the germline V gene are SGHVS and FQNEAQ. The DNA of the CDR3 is TGTGCCAGCAGCTTAGAACAGGGCAAGTACTCTGGGGCCAACGTCCTGACTTTC. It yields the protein CASSLEQGKYSGANVLTF.

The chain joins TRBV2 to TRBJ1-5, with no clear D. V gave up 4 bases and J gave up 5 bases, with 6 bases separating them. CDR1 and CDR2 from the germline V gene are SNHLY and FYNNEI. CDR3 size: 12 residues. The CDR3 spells CASSGLDQPQHF. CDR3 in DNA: TGTGCCAGCAGTGGTCTTGATCAGCCCCAGCATTTT.

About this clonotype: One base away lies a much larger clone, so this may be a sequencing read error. CDR3 bases: TGCAGTGCTAGACCAGGGAGCACAGGTACGCAGTATTTT. It translates to CSARPGSTGTQYF. The chain couples TRBV20-1 to TRBJ2-3; either TRBD1 or TRBD2 may fit D (5 bases each). Germline values: CDR1 DFQATT, CDR2 SNEGSKA (reference sequence). The CDR3 contains 13 residues.

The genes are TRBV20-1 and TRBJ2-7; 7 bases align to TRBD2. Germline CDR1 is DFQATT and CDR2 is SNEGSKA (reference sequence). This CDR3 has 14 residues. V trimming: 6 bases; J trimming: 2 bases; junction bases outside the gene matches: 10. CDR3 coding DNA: TGCAGTGCCCGCATGCGGGGGAGCCCCTACGAGCAGTACTTC. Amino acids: CSARMRGSPYEQYF.

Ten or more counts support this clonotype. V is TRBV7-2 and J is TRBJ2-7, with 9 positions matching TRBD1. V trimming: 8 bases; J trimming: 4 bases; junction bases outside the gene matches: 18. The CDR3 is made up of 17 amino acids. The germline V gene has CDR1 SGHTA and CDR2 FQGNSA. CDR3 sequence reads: CASSIRARQGVIYEQYF. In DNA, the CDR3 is TGTGCCAGCTCCATAAGGGCCCGACAGGGGGTGATTTACGAGCAGTACTTC.

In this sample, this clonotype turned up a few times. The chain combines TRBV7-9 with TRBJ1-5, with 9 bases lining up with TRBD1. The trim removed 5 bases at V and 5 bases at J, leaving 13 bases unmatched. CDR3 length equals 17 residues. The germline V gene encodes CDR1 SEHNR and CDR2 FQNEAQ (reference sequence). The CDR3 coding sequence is TGTGCCAGCAGCCCAGAGACAGGGGGACGCTGGGATCAGCCCCAGCATTTT. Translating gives CASSPETGGRWDQPQHF. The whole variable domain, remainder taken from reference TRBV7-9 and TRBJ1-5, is DTGVSQNPRHKITKRGQNVTFRCDPISEHNRLYWYRQTLGQGPEFLTYFQNEAQLEKSRLLSDRFSAERPKGSFSTLEIQRTEQGDSAMYLCASSPETGGRWDQPQHFGDGTRLSIL.

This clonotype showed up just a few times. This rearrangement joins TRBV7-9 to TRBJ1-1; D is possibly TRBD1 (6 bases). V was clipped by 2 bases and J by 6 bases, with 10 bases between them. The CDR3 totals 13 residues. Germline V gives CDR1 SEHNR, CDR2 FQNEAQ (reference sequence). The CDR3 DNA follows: TGTGCCAGCAGCTTACAGGGGTTAGCTGAAGCTTTCTTT. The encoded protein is CASSLQGLAEAFF.